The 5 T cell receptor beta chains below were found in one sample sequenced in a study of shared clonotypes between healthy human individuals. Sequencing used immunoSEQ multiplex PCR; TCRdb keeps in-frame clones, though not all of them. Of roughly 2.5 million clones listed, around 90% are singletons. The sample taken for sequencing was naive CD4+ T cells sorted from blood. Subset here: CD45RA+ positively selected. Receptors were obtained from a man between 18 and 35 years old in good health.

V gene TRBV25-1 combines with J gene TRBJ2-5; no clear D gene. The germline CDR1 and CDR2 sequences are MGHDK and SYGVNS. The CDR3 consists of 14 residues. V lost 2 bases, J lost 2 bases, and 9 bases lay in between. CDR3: CASSETKLQETQYF. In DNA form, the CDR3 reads TGTGCCAGCAGTGAAACGAAGCTACAAGAGACCCAGTACTTC. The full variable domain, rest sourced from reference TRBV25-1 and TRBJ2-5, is EADIYQTPRYLVIGTGKKITLECSQTMGHDKMYWYQQDPGMELHLIHYSYGVNSTEKGDLSSESTVSRIRTEHFPLTLESARPSHTSQYLCASSETKLQETQYFGPGTRLLVL.

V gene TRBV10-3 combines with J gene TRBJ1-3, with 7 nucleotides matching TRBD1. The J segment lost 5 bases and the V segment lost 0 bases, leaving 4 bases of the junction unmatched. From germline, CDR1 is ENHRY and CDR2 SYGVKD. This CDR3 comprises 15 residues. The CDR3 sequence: CAISESGRGRNTIYF. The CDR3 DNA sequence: TGTGCCATCAGTGAGTCCGGTAGGGGGCGAAACACCATATATTTT.

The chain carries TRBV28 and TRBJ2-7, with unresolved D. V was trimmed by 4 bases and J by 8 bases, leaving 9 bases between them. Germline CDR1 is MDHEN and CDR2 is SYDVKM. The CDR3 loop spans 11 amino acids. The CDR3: CASSSGWQQYF. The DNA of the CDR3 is TGTGCCAGCAGTTCCGGTTGGCAGCAGTACTTC.

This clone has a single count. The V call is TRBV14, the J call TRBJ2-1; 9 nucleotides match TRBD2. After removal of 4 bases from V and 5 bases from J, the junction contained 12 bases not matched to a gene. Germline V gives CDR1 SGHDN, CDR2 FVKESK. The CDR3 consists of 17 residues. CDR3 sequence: CASSPTPVAGAHNEQFF. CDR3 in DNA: TGTGCCAGCAGCCCCACCCCCGTAGCGGGGGCCCACAATGAGCAGTTCTTC.

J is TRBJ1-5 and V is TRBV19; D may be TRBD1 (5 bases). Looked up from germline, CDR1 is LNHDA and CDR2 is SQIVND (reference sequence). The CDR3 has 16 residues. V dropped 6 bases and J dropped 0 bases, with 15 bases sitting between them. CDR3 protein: CASSDGGAYSNQPQHF. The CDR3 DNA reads TGTGCCAGTAGCGACGGAGGGGCTTATAGCAATCAGCCCCAGCATTTT.